This T cell receptor beta chain was recovered during a study of T cell clonotyping in hematopoietic cell transplantation. Study summary: Recipients' pretransplant samples followed cytoreduction.

Study-wide results and limits: At the given depth, recipient repertoires were over 95% de novo clonotypes. Higher Inverse Simpson Index values in graft donor and pretransplant recipient predicted broader posttransplant TCR diversity.

From germline, CDR1 is SNHLY and CDR2 FYNNEI. The CDR3 spans 13 residues. Trimming took 5 bases from V and 2 from J, leaving 8 bases between them. A note on this clone: The antigen is unknown.

The time point: recipient sample about 28 days before transplant, after cytoreduction. Blood collection times were about day -28 and days 30, 100, 180 posttransplant. Libraries were prepared by immunoSEQ multiplex PCR; TCRdb keeps only in-frame clonotypes and omits some of them. Of tens of thousands of clones listed, about 95% were seen once; the top ten hold 1.5% to 2%. This chain joins TRBV2 and TRBJ2-3; D remains ambiguous. This receptor was identified in a woman between 50 and 59 years old with acute myeloid leukemia. Some clones in this sample may be carry-over from other donors' samples. Sequenced material: peripheral blood mononuclear cells, taken before stem cell transplant. CDR3 nucleotides: TGTGCCAGCAGTACGACCGTCACAGATACGCAGTATTTT. This codes for CASSTTVTDTQYF. Supplemented by reference TRBV2 and TRBJ2-3, the full variable domain reads EPEVTQTPSHQVTQMGQEVILRCVPISNHLYFYWYRQILGQKVEFLVSFYNNEISEKSEIFDDQFSVERPDGSNFTLKIRSTKLEDSAMYFCASSTTVTDTQYFGPGTRLTVL.